This TCR beta chain derives from a study of blood T cells in healthy people across ages. Together with a sample-barcoded 5' primer, a J-beta primer mix was included in a second PCR lasting 7 to 11 cycles. In TCRdb, the 5' RACE reads were re-called with MiXCR into one record per CDR3 protein. The sample has hundreds of thousands of distinct CDR3 sequences, 21% seen once; the top ten hold around 3.4%. This receptor was taken from a man between 65 and 80 years old in good health. Sequencing used blood.

The CDR3 loop is CASSRLAGGQSSYNEQFF. For the CDR3, the DNA is TGTGCCAGCAGCCGACTAGCGGGAGGGCAGAGCTCCTACAATGAGCAGTTCTTC. This sequence joins TRBV6-1 and TRBJ2-1; 14 bases are a match to TRBD2. V was pared by 6 bases and J by 0 bases, with 7 bases of the junction left unmatched. In germline, CDR1 is MNHNS, CDR2 SASEGT. This CDR3 comprises 18 residues.